These T cell receptor beta chains were read from a single sample in a study of cytomegalovirus exposure and HLA in healthy donors. Assay used: immunoSEQ multiplex PCR; TCRdb lists only in-frame clones, some missing. The sample has 90,000 to 100,000 clones, 50% to 75% seen once. The specimen sequenced was PBMCs. The receptors come from a man younger than 45 in good health and CMV-seronegative. Each CDR3 is given with its conserved first and last residue. The order of the fields is CDR3 DNA, CDR3 protein, D gene, clone size, J gene, CDR3 length, V gene. D genes are given only for firm matches. Only some rows state a clone size, as once, few, many or a class for expanded clones.

TGTGCCAGTAGTTTCTCCGGGACTAGCGGCCACGAGCAGTACTTC,CASSFSGTSGHEQYF,TRBD2,few,TRBJ2-7,15,TRBV19
TGTGCCAGCAGTGCAAGCGGGAGGGCCACTGAAGCTTTCTTT,CASSASGRATEAFF,.,.,TRBJ1-1,14,TRBV25-1
TGTGCCAGCAGCTTAAGGACTAGCGGGGGGACGAACACCGGGGAGCTGTTTTTT,CASSLRTSGGTNTGELFF,TRBD2,.,TRBJ2-2,18,TRBV5-5
TGTGCCACCAGCAGAGGCCCCTCTACTAGCGCCCAGGGGGAGACCCAGTACTTC,CATSRGPSTSAQGETQYF,.,.,TRBJ2-5,18,TRBV15
TGTGCTAGTGGCTCCCCTCGGGGGGGACGCACAGATACGCAGTATTTT,CASGSPRGGRTDTQYF,TRBD2,.,TRBJ2-3,16,TRBV12-5
TGTGCCAGTATTCAGGGGTCGTCCTACGAGCAGTACTTC,CASIQGSSYEQYF,.,.,TRBJ2-7,13,TRBV28
TGTGCCAGCAGCTTACGGCTAGCGGGGGTATCTGGGGCCAACGTCCTGACTTTC,CASSLRLAGVSGANVLTF,TRBD2,few,TRBJ2-6,18,TRBV7-2
TGTGCCAGCAGTAGGAGGGGGCTTCAGCCCCAGCATTTT,CASSRRGLQPQHF,TRBD1,.,TRBJ1-5,13,TRBV6-1
TGCAGCGTACAGGGGACGTTCTACGAGCAGTACTTC,CSVQGTFYEQYF,TRBD1,.,TRBJ2-7,12,TRBV29-1
TGTGCCAGCAGTTCCCGACAGAGTTACAATCAGCCCCAGCATTTT,CASSSRQSYNQPQHF,.,.,TRBJ1-5,15,TRBV27
TGTGCCAGCAGCTTAGCTCAGGGGGCCTCTGGAAACACCATATATTTT,CASSLAQGASGNTIYF,TRBD1,.,TRBJ1-3,16,TRBV7-8